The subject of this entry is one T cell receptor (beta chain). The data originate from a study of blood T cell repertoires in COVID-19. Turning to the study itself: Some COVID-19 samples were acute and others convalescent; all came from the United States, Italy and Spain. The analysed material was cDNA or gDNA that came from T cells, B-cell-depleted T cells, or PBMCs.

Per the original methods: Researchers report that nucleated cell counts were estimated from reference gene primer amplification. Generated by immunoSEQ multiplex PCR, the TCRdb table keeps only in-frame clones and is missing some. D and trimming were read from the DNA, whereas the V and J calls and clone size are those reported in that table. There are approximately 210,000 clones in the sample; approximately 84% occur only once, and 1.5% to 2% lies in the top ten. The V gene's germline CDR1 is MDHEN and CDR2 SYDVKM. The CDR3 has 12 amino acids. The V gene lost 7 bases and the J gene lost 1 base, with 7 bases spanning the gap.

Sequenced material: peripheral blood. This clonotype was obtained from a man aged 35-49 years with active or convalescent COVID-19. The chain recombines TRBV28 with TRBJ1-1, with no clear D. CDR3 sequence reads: CASNEENTEAFF. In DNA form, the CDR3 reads TGTGCCAGCAATGAGGAGAACACTGAAGCTTTCTTT.